The sequence of this T cell receptor (beta chain) was determined in a study of blood T cell repertoires in COVID-19. Overall study: Some COVID-19 samples were acute and others convalescent; all came from the United States, Italy and Spain. Sample material is recorded as cDNA or gDNA derived from T cells, B-cell-depleted T cells, or PBMCs.

Original data processing: How many nucleated cells were present was estimated from reference gene primer amplification. Sequencing was performed with immunoSEQ multiplex PCR; in TCRdb, only in-frame clones are kept and a portion is missing. That table is the source of V, J and clone size, and D and trimming were worked out from the DNA. The sample records about 300,000 clones, 88% being singletons. Germline-derived CDR1 and CDR2 are SNHLY and FYNNEI. Between the trimmed V and J ends, which lost 2 bases and 8 bases, there was a span of 13 bases. The CDR3 totals 14 residues. The clonotype was recovered from a woman under 40 who had recovered from COVID-19. Sequenced sample: peripheral blood. The gene calls are TRBV2 and TRBJ2-1; D is ambiguous. Written as DNA, the CDR3 is TGTGCCAGCAGTGAATCCCCGCGAAGCGATGAGCAGTTCTTC. Its translation is CASSESPRSDEQFF.